Each of the 3 T cell receptor beta chains below was sequenced from the same sample in a study of beta chain features in type 1 diabetes. Of the isolated RNA, all was reverse transcribed, and so the sequenced material was expressed TCRB transcripts. The table came from immunoSEQ multiplex PCR; TCRdb's copy has only in-frame clones and leaves some out. This table holds about 360,000 clones, 10% to 15% found once. Specimen: naive CD4+ T cells from blood. Receptor source: a man aged 18 to 29 in good health.

This clone was counted many times. This chain uses TRBV13 with TRBJ2-7; D is possibly TRBD1 (6 bases). The CDR3 has 14 amino acids. Between the trimmed V and J ends, which lost 3 bases and 4 bases, there was a span of 13 bases. Germline V gives CDR1 PRHDT, CDR2 FYEKMQ (reference sequence). The CDR3 DNA sequence: TGTGCCAGCAGCTTTAACAGGGAGAGTTACGAGCAGTACTTC. Its protein is CASSFNRESYEQYF.

This clone was seen a few times. The V and J genes are TRBV5-1 and TRBJ2-7, with D perhaps TRBD1 (6 bases). Per germline, CDR1 SGHRS and CDR2 YFSETQ. The ends were cut back, 1 base at V and 3 bases at J, with 11 bases in the middle. The CDR3 extends over 14 amino acids. The CDR3 is CASSLLQGNYEQYF. CDR3 in DNA: TGCGCCAGCAGCTTGCTACAGGGCAACTACGAGCAGTACTTC.

This clone was found a few times. This chain uses TRBV19 with TRBJ2-5; D possibly corresponds to TRBD2 (5 bases). CDR3 size: 14 residues. Germline CDR1 and CDR2: LNHDA and SQIVND (reference sequence). Trimming removed 4 bases at V and 5 bases at J, with 14 bases between. This CDR3 reads CASSTDPRGETQYF. CDR3 DNA: TGTGCCAGTAGTACCGACCCGCGAGGGGAGACCCAGTACTTC.